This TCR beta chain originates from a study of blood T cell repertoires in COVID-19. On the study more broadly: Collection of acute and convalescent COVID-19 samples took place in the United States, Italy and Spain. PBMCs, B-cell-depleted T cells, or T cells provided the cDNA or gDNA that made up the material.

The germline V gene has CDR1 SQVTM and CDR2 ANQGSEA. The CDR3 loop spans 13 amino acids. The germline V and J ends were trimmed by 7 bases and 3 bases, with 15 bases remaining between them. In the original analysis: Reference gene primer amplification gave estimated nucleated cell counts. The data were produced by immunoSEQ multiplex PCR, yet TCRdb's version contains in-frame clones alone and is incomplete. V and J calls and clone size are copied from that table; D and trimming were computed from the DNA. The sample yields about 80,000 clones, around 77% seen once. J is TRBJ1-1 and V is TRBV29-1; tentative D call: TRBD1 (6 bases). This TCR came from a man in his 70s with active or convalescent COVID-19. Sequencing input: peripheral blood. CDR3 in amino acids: CSAATGMYTEAFF. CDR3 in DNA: TGCAGCGCCGCTACAGGGATGTACACTGAAGCTTTCTTT.